These 25 T cell receptor beta chains were sequenced from one sample in a study of vaccination and CD4 T cells after COVID-19 (dated by TCRdb to between 2021 and 2023). The library was obtained by PCR. This sample was sequenced with an Illumina iSeq 100. DNA from cultured CD4+ T cells was subjected to TCR sequencing with the Oncomine TCR Beta short-read assay at the Johns Hopkins FTIC core. The public reads were run again by TCRdb, first through fastp at Q25 and then through MiXCR, and only productive beta chains were kept. Rows are unified per CDR3 protein, each entry keeping the most common DNA and genes. Within this sample are 11,000 to 15,000 distinct CDR3 sequences, with around 30% of them counted one time only. The ten top clones hold approximately 17% of the sample. These receptors' targets are unknown. The intended sense of this specimen's treatment or condition label: roughly ten-day PBMC culture with coronavirus spike peptide pools or control peptides (ViraFEST assay).

Sample: cultured CD4+ T cells from blood. These receptors all come from a human donor with COVID-19.

In this sample, this clonotype turned up a few times. The chain carries TRBV20-1 and TRBJ2-7; 8 nucleotides match TRBD2. CDR1 is DFQATT and CDR2 is SNEGSKA in the germline V gene (reference sequence). The CDR3 runs to 16 residues. Losses at the gene ends were 3 bases for V and 4 bases for J; bases not matched to a gene: 14. Here the CDR3 DNA reads TGCAGTGCTAGCCCTACGGCAGCGGGGGTGGATTACGAGCAGTACTTC. It yields the protein CSASPTAAGVDYEQYF.

This chain links TRBV5-4 with TRBJ2-1; D is perhaps TRBD1 (7 bases). The CDR3 has 14 amino acids. V lost 2 bases and J lost 8, with 14 bases in between. Germline V gene lookup returns CDR1 SGHNT and CDR2 YYREEE (reference sequence). Here the CDR3 reads CASSFRGVVDEQFF. CDR3 in DNA: TGTGCCAGCAGCTTCAGGGGGGTAGTGGATGAGCAGTTCTTC.

By frequency in the sample, this clonotype is medium-sized. The chain recombines TRBV6-5 with TRBJ1-2; TRBD1 agrees at 8 bases. V trimming: 2 bases; J trimming: 0 bases; junction bases outside the gene matches: 8. The CDR3 sequence is 17 residues long. Germline CDR1 MNHEY, CDR2 SVGAGI. CDR3 in DNA: TGTGCCAGCAGTTACGGACAGGGCCGACATACTAACTATGGCTACACCTTC. This sequence encodes CASSYGQGRHTNYGYTF.

The genes are TRBV7-2 and TRBJ1-1, with TRBD1 matching over 8 bases. J was trimmed by 1 base and V by 7 bases; bases with no gene match: 5. Germline-derived CDR1 and CDR2 are SGHTA and FQGNSA. The CDR3 totals 14 residues. The CDR3: CASTLGQGNTEAFF. The CDR3 region has the DNA TGTGCCAGCACCCTCGGACAGGGGAACACTGAAGCTTTCTTT. The full variable domain, in which reference TRBV7-2 and TRBJ1-1 provide the parts outside the CDR3, is GAGVSQSPSNKVTEKGKDVELRCDPISGHTALYWYRQSLGQGLEFLIYFQGNSAPDKSGLPSDRFSAERTGGSVSTLTIQRTQQEDSAVYLCASTLGQGNTEAFFGQGTRLTVV.

The genes are TRBV2 and TRBJ2-3; possibly TRBD1 or TRBD2 for D (5 bases each). The CDR3 runs 14 residues. Trimming removed 6 bases at V and 4 bases at J, with 14 bases between. Germline assignment: CDR1 SNHLY and CDR2 FYNNEI. CDR3 in amino acids: CASRGLAQADTQYF. The DNA of the CDR3 is TGTGCCAGCAGGGGGCTAGCTCAGGCAGATACGCAGTATTTT.

This CDR3 reads CAGIDRGGAGANVLTF. The CDR3 DNA is TGTGCCGGGATAGACAGGGGAGGAGCTGGGGCCAACGTCCTGACTTTC. This chain joins TRBV2 and TRBJ2-6, with 8 bases identical to TRBD1. The CDR3 covers 16 residues. Germline-derived CDR1 and CDR2 are SNHLY and FYNNEI. The J segment lost 2 bases and the V segment lost 11 bases, leaving 11 bases of the junction unmatched.

This clonotype was observed a few times. The CDR3 sequence: CSAAQGQGGRETQYF. The CDR3 nucleotides read TGCAGTGCCGCCCAGGGACAGGGAGGACGAGAGACCCAGTACTTC. The chain has TRBV20-1 and TRBJ2-5; 9 bases agree with TRBD1. The germline V gene has CDR1 DFQATT and CDR2 SNEGSKA (reference sequence). The CDR3 is made up of 15 amino acids. The V and J ends lost 6 bases and 4 bases, in that order; junction bases with no gene match: 12.

This chain links TRBV7-2 with TRBJ1-1; the match to TRBD1 covers 9 bases. This CDR3 region has 14 residues. CDR1 is SGHTA, CDR2 FQGNSA, per germline. The V gene end was trimmed by 6 bases and the J gene end by 3 bases; junction bases not matched to a gene: 5. This chain's CDR3 is CASRRGTGYTEAFF. The DNA for the CDR3 is TGTGCCAGCAGGCGGGGGACAGGGTACACTGAAGCTTTCTTT.

This clonotype has only a few counts. V and J are TRBV20-1 and TRBJ2-7; weak D call: TRBD1 (6 bases). The CDR3 consists of 14 residues. V gave up 3 bases and J gave up 6 bases, with 18 bases separating them. Germline values: CDR1 DFQATT, CDR2 SNEGSKA (reference sequence). The CDR3: CSASPQGYPSEQYF. CDR3 in DNA: TGCAGTGCTAGCCCACAGGGTTATCCTAGCGAGCAGTACTTC.

Only a few counts were recorded for this clonotype. The chain couples TRBV6-4 to TRBJ2-3; the match to TRBD1 covers 7 bases. CDR3 length: 15 residues. Germline V lookup: CDR1 MRHNA, CDR2 SNTAGT. Trimming at V came to 2 bases and at J to 0 bases, leaving 2 bases not matched to a gene. CDR3 amino acids: CASSDTGQSTDTQYF. CDR3 sequence (DNA): TGTGCCAGCAGTGACACGGGACAGAGCACAGATACGCAGTATTTT.

This clonotype was seen once. This chain connects TRBV5-1 to TRBJ2-5; tentatively, D is TRBD1 (6 bases). Per the germline V gene, CDR1 is SGHRS and CDR2 is YFSETQ. Trimming took off 0 bases at V and 1 base at J, with 10 bases between the two ends. There are 15 residues in the CDR3. Here the CDR3 reads CASSLEGVFQETQYF. The CDR3 region has the DNA TGCGCCAGCAGCTTGGAGGGGGTCTTCCAAGAGACCCAGTACTTC.

Here the CDR3 reads CATSRGQVSYEQYF. As DNA, the CDR3 is TGTGCCACCAGCAGAGGGCAGGTCTCCTACGAGCAGTACTTC. This chain links TRBV15 with TRBJ2-7, with no clear D. V lost 1 base and J 0 bases, leaving 7 bases between the germline ends. Germline V gene data show CDR1 as LNHNV and CDR2 as YYDKDF (reference sequence). The CDR3 spans 14 residues. The variable domain in full, completed from reference TRBV15 and TRBJ2-7, reads DAMVIQNPRYQVTQFGKPVTLSCSQTLNHNVMYWYQQKSSQAPKLLFHYYDKDFNNEADTPDNFQSRRPNTSFCFLDIRSPGLGDTAMYLCATSRGQVSYEQYFGPGTRLTVT.

The gene calls are TRBV5-4 and TRBJ1-1; possibly TRBD1 for D (5 bases). With 9 bases removed from V and 4 bases from J, the gap between germline ends came to 25 bases. This CDR3 region has 16 residues. Germline loops: CDR1 SGHNT, CDR2 YYREEE (reference sequence). This CDR3 is CATRPRVSLPVTEAFF. The CDR3 DNA follows: TGTGCCACCCGCCCCAGGGTGAGTCTTCCGGTCACTGAAGCTTTCTTT. Full variable domain (missing parts from reference TRBV5-4 and TRBJ1-1): ETGVTQSPTHLIKTRGQQVTLRCSSQSGHNTVSWYQQALGQGPQFIFQYYREEENGRGNFPPRFSGLQFPNYSSELNVNALELDDSALYLCATRPRVSLPVTEAFFGQGTRLTVV.

The chain uses TRBV4-1 and TRBJ1-1, with a weak D call TRBD1 (5 bases). The CDR3 spans 12 residues. CDR1 and CDR2 (germline): MGHRA, YSYEKL. Trimming shortened V by 4 bases and J by 13 bases, and 16 bases separated the two germline ends. The DNA for the CDR3 is TGCGCCAGCAGCCGCCCAGGAGGGGATGGTTTCTTT. It specifies CASSRPGGDGFF.

The chain combines TRBV20-1 with TRBJ2-2, with 8 positions matching TRBD2. CDR3 size: 16 residues. V shed 2 bases, J shed 4 bases, and the junction held 9 bases outside the gene matches. Germline CDR1 reads DFQATT; CDR2 reads SNEGSKA (reference sequence). The CDR3 sequence is CSARPRGGPGTGELFF. The CDR3 DNA sequence: TGCAGTGCTAGACCCCGGGGGGGCCCGGGCACCGGGGAGCTGTTTTTT.

The sample holds a few counts of this clonotype. This rearrangement joins TRBV10-2 to TRBJ1-5; D is ambiguous. The CDR3 length is 13 residues. V was cut by 8 bases and J by 0 bases, with 8 bases left in between. Germline values: CDR1 WSHSY, CDR2 SAAADI. CDR3 nucleotides: TGCGCCAGCCTGGAGTATAGCAATCAGCCCCAGCATTTT. Its protein product is CASLEYSNQPQHF.

The rearrangement links TRBV10-3 to TRBJ1-2; 7 bases fit TRBD1. The V gene's germline CDR1 is ENHRY and CDR2 SYGVKD. Trimming cost V 8 bases and J 8 bases; bases outside gene matches: 5. This CDR3 region has 11 residues. CDR3 sequence: CAIRDREGYTF. The CDR3, as DNA: TGTGCCATCCGCGACAGGGAAGGCTACACCTTC.

This clonotype turned up a few times. The genes are TRBV6-1 and TRBJ1-2; maybe TRBD1 (5 bases). The germline V gene encodes CDR1 MNHNS and CDR2 SASEGT. Trimming took off 6 bases at V and 5 bases at J, with 16 bases between the two ends. This CDR3 contains 14 residues. The CDR3 loop reads CASRGTDLGYGYTF. The CDR3 region has the DNA TGTGCCAGCAGAGGGACCGACCTGGGGTATGGCTACACCTTC.

Only a few counts were recorded for this clonotype. The rearrangement links TRBV20-1 to TRBJ1-1; 9 nucleotides align to TRBD1. V gave up 1 base and J gave up 6 bases; unmatched junction bases: 9. CDR3 length: 15 residues. In germline, CDR1 is DFQATT, CDR2 SNEGSKA (reference sequence). The CDR3 DNA follows: TGCAGTGCTAGAGGAGGGACAGGGAAAGTTGCTGAAGCTTTCTTT. It translates to CSARGGTGKVAEAFF.

This clonotype was counted once. The chain couples TRBV11-2 to TRBJ2-5; 14 bases agree with TRBD2. This CDR3 is 16 amino acids long. Per germline, CDR1 SGHAT and CDR2 FQNNGV. J lost 1 base, V lost 5 bases, and 3 bases had no gene match. CDR3 residues: CASSLGTSGGQETQYF. DNA for the CDR3: TGTGCCAGCAGCCTAGGGACTAGCGGGGGCCAAGAGACCCAGTACTTC.

The chain couples TRBV20-1 to TRBJ1-4, with D possibly TRBD1 on 5 matching bases. Per germline, CDR1 DFQATT and CDR2 SNEGSKA (reference sequence). This CDR3 is built from 14 residues. V lost 0 bases and J lost 0, with 5 bases in between. The CDR3 coding sequence is TGCAGTGCTAGAGAGACAGCAACTAATGAAAAACTGTTTTTT. Translation: CSARETATNEKLFF.

This sequence joins TRBV30 and TRBJ1-1; perhaps TRBD1 as D (6 bases). V was cut by 1 base and J by 6 bases, with 15 bases left in between. The CDR3 loop spans 14 amino acids. Germline CDR1 and CDR2: GTSNPN and SVGIG (reference sequence). The CDR3, as DNA: TGTGCCTGGAGTGACGGTAAGGGGGTGGCTGAAGCTTTCTTT. Translated: CAWSDGKGVAEAFF.

This clonotype showed up just a few times. The chain recombines TRBV12-5 with TRBJ2-3; D not resolved. Germline loops: CDR1 LGHNT, CDR2 FRNRAP. With 6 bases removed from V and 5 bases from J, the gap between germline ends came to 6 bases. This CDR3 comprises 11 residues. CDR3: CASGELDTQYF. The DNA of the CDR3 is TGTGCTAGTGGAGAACTAGATACGCAGTATTTT.

V and J are TRBV2 and TRBJ2-2; D ambiguous. The CDR3 is 16 residues long. CDR1 and CDR2 from the germline V gene are SNHLY and FYNNEI. Trimming took 2 bases from V and 1 from J, leaving 11 bases between them. DNA of the CDR3: TGTGCCAGCAGTGAACAACGGGCTCAGAACACCGGGGAGCTGTTTTTT. Its protein product is CASSEQRAQNTGELFF.

The chain carries TRBV7-2 and TRBJ2-1, with D tentatively TRBD1 or TRBD2 (6 bases each). The V gene lost 4 bases and the J gene lost 7 bases, with 17 bases spanning the gap. The CDR3 spans 15 residues. CDR1 and CDR2 from the germline V gene are SGHTA and FQGNSA. CDR3 loop: CASSSPRGAGNEQFF. Here the CDR3 DNA reads TGTGCCAGCAGCTCCCCGAGGGGGGCAGGGAATGAGCAGTTCTTC.